This TCR beta chain was captured by sequencing in a study of OX40 agonist ivuxolimab in advanced cancers. TCRdb's table, derived via immunoSEQ multiplex PCR, lists solely in-frame clones and lacks some. The data hold roughly 70,000 clones, with 80% to 90% observed a single time. This TCR was recovered from an adult with an advanced solid tumor such as melanoma, head and neck, liver or kidney cancer. Sample: CD4+ or CD8+ T cells sorted from blood, taken in a trial of the OX40 agonist ivuxolimab.

The CDR3 nucleotides are TGCGCCAGCAGCCAAGAAGTCCGGACTGAATATGGCTACACCTTC. Translation: CASSQEVRTEYGYTF. V gene TRBV4-1 combines with J gene TRBJ1-2; D not certain. The V and J ends lost 0 bases and 5 bases respectively, with 13 bases between them. Germline-derived CDR1 and CDR2 are MGHRA and YSYEKL. CDR3 length: 15 amino acids.